Listed below are T cell receptor beta chains from one sample, sequenced in a study of CD4 and CD8 cells across lung adenocarcinoma regions. One entry per CDR3 protein results from TCRdb running MiXCR on the PCR reads. Here the sample spans 16,000 or so distinct CDR3 sequences, less than 55% being singletons. Sequencing was performed on CD8+ T cells from the center of a lung tumor. The origin of the receptors is a female donor with lung adenocarcinoma. The CD4 and CD8 labels of this study may be unreliable. Each CDR3 is given with its conserved first and last residue. Fields, in order: J gene, CDR3 length, D gene, clone size, V gene, CDR3 DNA, CDR3 protein. A D gene is named only where the DNA matches it firmly. Clone sizes are given selectively: once, few, many, or a class where the clone is expanded.

j_call: TRBJ2-1; cdr3_length: 17; d_call: TRBD1; clone_size: .; v_call: TRBV6-6; cdr3_nt: TGTGCCAGCAGTTCACTTTCTGGGGACAGGGGGCGGAATGAGCAGTTCTTC; cdr3_aa: CASSSLSGDRGRNEQFF
j_call: TRBJ2-5; cdr3_length: 16; d_call: .; clone_size: once; v_call: TRBV20-1; cdr3_nt: TGCAGTGCTAGGGATTCCGGGGGCAGGGCCCAAGAGACCCAGTACTTC; cdr3_aa: CSARDSGGRAQETQYF
j_call: TRBJ1-2; cdr3_length: 14; d_call: TRBD1; clone_size: medium-sized; v_call: TRBV27; cdr3_nt: TGTGCCAGCAAAAGGGACAGAGCTAACTATGGCTACACCTTC; cdr3_aa: CASKRDRANYGYTF
j_call: TRBJ2-5; cdr3_length: 14; d_call: .; clone_size: .; v_call: TRBV6-1; cdr3_nt: TGTGCGGGCAGCGAAGGCCGGGACCAAGAGACCCAGTACTTC; cdr3_aa: CAGSEGRDQETQYF
j_call: TRBJ1-1; cdr3_length: 12; d_call: .; clone_size: medium-sized; v_call: TRBV6-5; cdr3_nt: TGTGCCAGCAGTTGGGGTAACACTGAAGCTTTCTTT; cdr3_aa: CASSWGNTEAFF
j_call: TRBJ2-1; cdr3_length: 16; d_call: .; clone_size: few; v_call: TRBV20-1; cdr3_nt: TGCAGTGCGGAGGACTCCGGGACTTACCCCTACAATGAGCAGTTCTTC; cdr3_aa: CSAEDSGTYPYNEQFF
j_call: TRBJ2-1; cdr3_length: 14; d_call: .; clone_size: few; v_call: TRBV6-5; cdr3_nt: TGTGCCAGCAGTTCTTTACGAGGGGGGCAGAGAGAGTTCTTC; cdr3_aa: CASSSLRGGQREFF
j_call: TRBJ2-3; cdr3_length: 15; d_call: TRBD2; clone_size: once; v_call: TRBV13; cdr3_nt: TGTGCCAGCAGCCGCGGGACTAGCGCCCCAGATACGCAGTATTTT; cdr3_aa: CASSRGTSAPDTQYF
j_call: TRBJ2-7; cdr3_length: 15; d_call: TRBD2; clone_size: few; v_call: TRBV6-5; cdr3_nt: TGTGCCAGCAGTTTCCTAGCGGGGGGATCCTACGAGCAGTACTTC; cdr3_aa: CASSFLAGGSYEQYF
j_call: TRBJ1-1; cdr3_length: 13; d_call: .; clone_size: medium-sized; v_call: TRBV4-1; cdr3_nt: TGCGCCAGCAGCCAAGCGCAGGGTATCGAGGCTTTCTTT; cdr3_aa: CASSQAQGIEAFF
j_call: TRBJ2-3; cdr3_length: 13; d_call: .; clone_size: many; v_call: TRBV6-5; cdr3_nt: TGTGCCAGCAGTTGGGGGATTTCAGATACGCAGTATTTT; cdr3_aa: CASSWGISDTQYF
j_call: TRBJ2-7; cdr3_length: 17; d_call: TRBD2; clone_size: .; v_call: TRBV7-6; cdr3_nt: TGTGCCAGCAGCCAAGACCCTAGCGGCGAACCGTCCTACGAGCAGTACTTC; cdr3_aa: CASSQDPSGEPSYEQYF
j_call: TRBJ1-1; cdr3_length: 13; d_call: .; clone_size: many; v_call: TRBV14; cdr3_nt: TGTGCCAGCAGTCAACAGCAGAACACTGAAGCTTTCTTT; cdr3_aa: CASSQQQNTEAFF
j_call: TRBJ2-3; cdr3_length: 14; d_call: .; clone_size: .; v_call: TRBV6-1; cdr3_nt: TGTGCGGGCAGTGGGGGGGGGCAGGCAGATACGCAGTATTTT; cdr3_aa: CAGSGGGQADTQYF
j_call: TRBJ2-1; cdr3_length: 14; d_call: TRBD1; clone_size: .; v_call: TRBV13; cdr3_nt: TGTGCCAGCAGCGAGACAGGGTTCGCCAATGAGCAGTTCTTC; cdr3_aa: CASSETGFANEQFF
j_call: TRBJ2-3; cdr3_length: 14; d_call: .; clone_size: .; v_call: TRBV7-6; cdr3_nt: TGTGCCAGCAGCTCGACGGACCCCACAGATACGCAGTATTTT; cdr3_aa: CASSSTDPTDTQYF
j_call: TRBJ2-7; cdr3_length: 14; d_call: .; clone_size: .; v_call: TRBV4-1; cdr3_nt: TGCGCTAACAGCCAAGAGGACTTCCCCTACGAGCAGTACTTC; cdr3_aa: CANSQEDFPYEQYF
j_call: TRBJ2-7; cdr3_length: 17; d_call: .; clone_size: many; v_call: TRBV4-1; cdr3_nt: TGCGCCAGCAGCCAAGATGGGGCTTCAGGGATACCCTACGAGCAGTACTTC; cdr3_aa: CASSQDGASGIPYEQYF
j_call: TRBJ2-3; cdr3_length: 14; d_call: .; clone_size: .; v_call: TRBV12-3/TRBV12-4; cdr3_nt: TGTGCGAGCAGTTTTTGGCAGGGCCCAGATACGCAGTATTTT; cdr3_aa: CASSFWQGPDTQYF
j_call: TRBJ2-7; cdr3_length: 14; d_call: .; clone_size: few; v_call: TRBV6-1; cdr3_nt: TGTGCCAGCAGTGAAGCGCGGGACACAGAGACGCAGTACTTC; cdr3_aa: CASSEARDTETQYF
j_call: TRBJ2-4; cdr3_length: 15; d_call: .; clone_size: .; v_call: TRBV7-2; cdr3_nt: TGTGGCAGCGGCTCGGGGCGGGGAGCCGACAACATGCAGTACTTC; cdr3_aa: CGSGSGRGADNMQYF
j_call: TRBJ2-5; cdr3_length: 14; d_call: .; clone_size: many; v_call: TRBV6-1; cdr3_nt: TGTGCGGGCAGTGGGGGCCGTGACCCAGAGACGCAGTACTTC; cdr3_aa: CAGSGGRDPETQYF
j_call: TRBJ2-3; cdr3_length: 12; d_call: .; clone_size: once; v_call: TRBV6-5; cdr3_nt: .; cdr3_aa: CASSSSTTIQYF
j_call: TRBJ1-4; cdr3_length: 14; d_call: .; clone_size: .; v_call: TRBV10-3; cdr3_nt: TGTGCCATCAGCGAACCGGACAGTGATGAAAAACTGTTTTTT; cdr3_aa: CAISEPDSDEKLFF
j_call: TRBJ2-4; cdr3_length: 16; d_call: .; clone_size: .; v_call: TRBV6-1; cdr3_nt: TGTGCGAGCAGTGGCCCGGGGCTGGGGGCCAAAAACATTCAGTACTTC; cdr3_aa: CASSGPGLGAKNIQYF
j_call: TRBJ2-1; cdr3_length: 14; d_call: .; clone_size: .; v_call: TRBV10-1; cdr3_nt: TGCGCCAGCAGTGTATCTTTGTGGAGCAATGAGCAGTTCTTC; cdr3_aa: CASSVSLWSNEQFF